This T cell receptor (beta chain) was captured in a study of blood T cell repertoires in COVID-19. Study-wide background: T cells, B-cell-depleted T cells, or PBMCs provided the cDNA or gDNA that served as material.

TCRdb keeps only in-frame clones here, not all; method: immunoSEQ multiplex PCR. This repertoire shows some 99,000 clones, under 85% found once; its top ten account for less than 25%. The receptor comes from a man in his 70s with acute or convalescent COVID-19. The sample comprised peripheral blood.

CDR3 DNA: TGTGCCATCAGTGGACTAGCGGAAGAGACCCAGTACTTC. Amino acids: CAISGLAEETQYF. The V call is TRBV10-3, the J call TRBJ2-5, with 9 bases that match TRBD2. The V and J ends lost 4 bases and 3 bases, in that order; junction bases with no gene match: 0. The CDR3 has 13 amino acids. Germline CDR1 is ENHRY and CDR2 is SYGVKD.